This T cell receptor (beta chain) was observed in a study of cytomegalovirus exposure and HLA in healthy donors. Background on the study: The same platform as the roughly 670 first-cohort repertoires was used for the 95 to 150 validation repertoires, a later analysis reported. Study-wide results and limits: The study flagged some 180 TCR beta chains as cytomegalovirus-associated. Generally TCR sequences proved uncommon, though certain public TCRs appeared in numerous donors. In vitro work confirmed that a few CMV-associated chains recognize CMV antigens.

Turning to this clone: What it binds is unknown.

Clones were read by immunoSEQ multiplex PCR, and TCRdb kept only the in-frame ones, dropping some. This table has 150,000 to 200,000 clones, 90% to 97% appearing once. This CDR3 contains 16 residues. The V gene lost 4 bases and the J gene lost 5 bases, with 20 bases spanning the gap. Germline CDR1 SGDLS, CDR2 YYNGEE. What was sequenced was PBMCs. The rearrangement uses TRBV9 and TRBJ2-3, with D perhaps matching TRBD2 (6 bases). The source of this sequence is a woman under 30 in good health and CMV-seronegative. Here the CDR3 reads CASSPPGVAHRDTQYF. CDR3 coding DNA: TGTGCCAGCAGCCCCCCGGGGGTAGCTCATAGAGATACGCAGTATTTT.